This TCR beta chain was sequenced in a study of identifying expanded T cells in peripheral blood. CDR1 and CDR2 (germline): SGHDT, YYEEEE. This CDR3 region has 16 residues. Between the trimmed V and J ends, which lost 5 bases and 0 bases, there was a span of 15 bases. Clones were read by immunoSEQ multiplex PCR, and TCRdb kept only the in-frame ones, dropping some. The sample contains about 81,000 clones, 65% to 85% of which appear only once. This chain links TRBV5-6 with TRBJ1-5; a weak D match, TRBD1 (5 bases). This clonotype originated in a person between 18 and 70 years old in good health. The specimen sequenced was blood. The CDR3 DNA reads TGTGCCAGCAGTTCCCTCAGGGAAAATAGCAATCAGCCCCAGCATTTT. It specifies CASSSLRENSNQPQHF.